What follows are 21 T cell receptor beta chains derived from one specimen sequenced in a study of CD8 T cells in ankylosing spondylitis. Study results and caveats: Characteristic, it appeared, of ankylosing spondylitis blood was a TCR beta motif of several highly homologous variants.

In TCRdb, the 5' RACE reads were re-called with MiXCR into one record per CDR3 protein. Among some 85,000 distinct CDR3 sequences listed, roughly 10% were seen once. These receptors' targets are unknown. Sequencing was done on a sample of blood, either unsorted or a sorted T cell fraction (not recorded which). The source of these receptors is a male donor with ankylosing spondylitis.

This clonotype was detected ten times or more. The chain is built from TRBV10-1 and TRBJ2-5, with 14 bases that match TRBD2. V gave up 7 bases and J gave up 0 bases; unmatched junction bases: 13. The CDR3 is made up of 19 amino acids. Germline V lookup: CDR1 WNHNN, CDR2 SYGVQD (reference sequence). The DNA of the CDR3 is TGCGCCAGCAACTTACTATTCACGGGACTAGCGGGAGACCAAGAGACCCAGTACTTC. Translating it yields CASNLLFTGLAGDQETQYF.

There are many counts of this clonotype. The chain carries TRBV7-9 and TRBJ2-1; unclear D gene. The V gene's germline CDR1 is SEHNR and CDR2 FQNEAQ (reference sequence). The V gene lost 1 base and the J gene lost 7 bases, with 8 bases spanning the gap. CDR3 length: 13 residues. This CDR3 reads CASSLEFRNEQFF. The CDR3 DNA reads as TGTGCCAGCAGCTTAGAATTCCGGAATGAGCAGTTCTTC.

This clonotype showed up many times. The V gene is TRBV6-1, the J gene TRBJ2-2; no clear D gene. Per germline, CDR1 MNHNS and CDR2 SASEGT. The CDR3 has 17 residues. Trimming left V 1 base short and J 8 bases short, with 20 bases between. The CDR3 protein is CASSEEMAGWGWGELFF. The CDR3 DNA is TGTGCCAGCAGTGAAGAAATGGCAGGATGGGGTTGGGGGGAGCTGTTTTTT.

A word on this clonotype: One end of the junction does not line up with germline, which may come from a read error. The rearrangement uses TRBV6-5 and TRBJ1-5; D not resolved. The CDR3 contains 16 residues. In germline, CDR1 is MNHEY, CDR2 SVGAGI. The DNA of the CDR3 is TGTGCCAGCAGTGACTCGCGGACCAACAGCGACCAGCCCCAGCATTTT. Amino acids: CASSDSRTNSDQPQHF.

This clonotype was observed many times. The rearrangement links TRBV5-1 to TRBJ2-1; TRBD1 agrees at 7 bases. The CDR3 has 15 residues. Germline V CDR1 and CDR2: SGHRS, YFSETQ. The V and J ends lost 0 bases and 7 bases, in that order; junction bases with no gene match: 7. CDR3 in amino acids: CASSLGQGRRNEQFF. CDR3 coding DNA: TGCGCCAGCAGCTTGGGACAGGGCCGAAGGAATGAGCAGTTCTTC.

In this sample, this clonotype turned up a few times. The V and J genes are TRBV5-1 and TRBJ1-2; the match to TRBD1 covers 8 bases. This CDR3 spans 14 amino acids. Trimming took 1 base from V and 7 from J; bases not matched to a gene: 6. CDR1 and CDR2 from the germline V gene are SGHRS and YFSETQ. The CDR3 region has the DNA TGCGCCAGCAGCTTGTCAGGGGGCGCCCCTGGCTACACCTTC. Its protein is CASSLSGGAPGYTF.

This clonotype was found many times. Written as DNA, the CDR3 is TGTGCCAGCAGTCCCTCCTTGGGACAGGCTCATTATGAGCAGTTCTTC. Residues: CASSPSLGQAHYEQFF. The chain employs TRBV27 and TRBJ2-1, with TRBD1 matching over 8 bases. V was clipped by 5 bases and J by 8 bases; unmatched bases: 14. In germline, CDR1 is MNHEY, CDR2 SMNVEV (reference sequence). CDR3 length: 16 residues.

The chain recombines TRBV18 with TRBJ2-2; D call uncertain. The germline gives CDR1 KGHSH, CDR2 LQKENI. The CDR3 is made up of 15 amino acids. Between the trimmed V and J ends, which lost 2 bases and 6 bases, there was a span of 13 bases. CDR3 sequence: CASSPEISRAGELFF. The CDR3, as DNA: TGTGCCAGCTCACCAGAGATCTCCCGGGCCGGGGAGCTGTTTTTT.

The V call is TRBV20-1, the J call TRBJ2-5; no clear D gene. Deletions cut 5 bases from V and 2 bases from J, with 18 bases between. Germline values: CDR1 DFQATT, CDR2 SNEGSKA (reference sequence). CDR3 length: 15 residues. CDR3 DNA sequence: TGCAGTGCTCTAGTCCTCGGGCTAGGGCAAGAGACCCAGTACTTC. Its translation is CSALVLGLGQETQYF.

This clonotype was observed a handful of times. The chain couples TRBV10-2 to TRBJ2-1; TRBD1 matches 8 bases. CDR1 is WSHSY, CDR2 SAAADI, per germline. Trimming removed 10 bases from V and 0 bases from J; junction bases left unmatched: 14. This CDR3 comprises 17 residues. CDR3 nucleotides: TGCGCCACGAAGGACAGGGAGTTGAAGAGCTCCTACAATGAGCAGTTCTTC. Translated: CATKDRELKSSYNEQFF.

V usage is TRBV30 and J usage is TRBJ2-1; 7 nucleotides agree with TRBD2. The CDR3 extends over 11 amino acids. The germline V gene encodes CDR1 GTSNPN and CDR2 SVGIG (reference sequence). Trimming at V came to 5 bases and at J to 8 bases, leaving 3 bases not matched to a gene. The CDR3 DNA reads TGTGCCTGGGCGCTAGCGGATGAGCAGTTCTTC. Its protein product is CAWALADEQFF.

There are many counts of this clonotype. The V gene is TRBV12-3 or TRBV12-4, the J gene TRBJ2-2; D is undetermined. The CDR3 runs to 14 residues. Trimming took off 2 bases at V and 2 bases at J, with 6 bases between the two ends. CDR3 in amino acids: CASSLSTNTGELFF. The CDR3 coding sequence is TGTGCCAGCAGTTTAAGCACTAACACCGGGGAGCTGTTTTTT.

This clonotype has a handful of counts. The chain has TRBV7-2 and TRBJ2-3, with a tentative D call TRBD2 (7 bases). V was clipped by 7 bases and J by 1 base, with 15 bases between them. Germline CDR1 is SGHTA and CDR2 is FQGNSA. The CDR3 totals 15 residues. CDR3 in DNA: TGTGCCAGCACTAACGGGGGGCAGGGCACAGATACGCAGTATTTT. Its translation: CASTNGGQGTDTQYF.

This clonotype has just a few counts. The chain combines TRBV18 with TRBJ2-1; TRBD2 agrees at 13 bases. The CDR3 has 18 amino acids. V gave up 2 bases and J gave up 6 bases; unmatched junction bases: 10. Germline CDR1 and CDR2: KGHSH and LQKENI. CDR3: CASSPETSGRAFSNEQFF. In nucleotides, the CDR3 is TGTGCCAGCTCACCAGAAACTAGCGGGAGGGCTTTCTCCAATGAGCAGTTCTTC.

This clonotype was picked up many times. V gene TRBV12-3 or TRBV12-4 combines with J gene TRBJ2-7, with 7 nucleotides matching TRBD1. The junction had 5 bases not matched to a gene; V was cut back by 2 bases and J by 4 bases. The CDR3 runs to 14 residues. CDR3 sequence reads: CASSLSVRGYEQYV. For the CDR3, the DNA is TGTGCCAGCAGTTTAAGCGTCAGGGGGTACGAGCAGTACGTC.

The sample holds a few counts of this clonotype. The chain has TRBV7-9 and TRBJ2-2; TRBD1 agrees at 7 bases. Trimming cost V 3 bases and J 2 bases; bases outside gene matches: 6. This CDR3 spans 16 amino acids. CDR1 is SEHNR and CDR2 is FQNEAQ in the germline V gene (reference sequence). This CDR3 is CASSFPGGVNTGELFF. CDR3 DNA sequence: TGTGCCAGCAGCTTCCCAGGGGGAGTAAACACCGGGGAGCTGTTTTTT.

Many counts were recorded for this clonotype. V usage is TRBV20-1 and J usage is TRBJ2-3, with TRBD2 matching over 14 bases. CDR3 length: 16 residues. With V trimmed by 5 bases and J by 4 bases, 8 bases remained unmatched. The V gene's germline CDR1 is DFQATT and CDR2 SNEGSKA (reference sequence). The CDR3 DNA reads TGCAGTGCTCAGGGACTAGCGGGAGATTTTGCAGATACGCAGTATTTT. Encoded protein: CSAQGLAGDFADTQYF.

This clonotype was observed a few times. The V and J genes are TRBV24-1 and TRBJ2-1; 7 bases fit TRBD2. The CDR3 runs to 16 residues. Germline V lookup: CDR1 KGHDR, CDR2 SFDVKD. J gave up 3 bases and V 0 bases, and 4 bases lay outside the gene matches. The CDR3 nucleotides read TGTGCCACCAGTGATTTGCGTAGCGGGCTCTACAATGAGCAGTTCTTC. It encodes CATSDLRSGLYNEQFF.

This clonotype appeared a few times. CDR3 sequence (DNA): TGTGCCAGCAGTTTTATAGGGGATGAGGATGAAAAACTGTTTTTT. As protein: CASSFIGDEDEKLFF. J is TRBJ1-4 and V is TRBV27; D is perhaps TRBD1 (5 bases). In germline, CDR1 is MNHEY, CDR2 SMNVEV (reference sequence). The CDR3 loop spans 15 amino acids. Trimming shortened V by 3 bases and J by 6 bases, and 14 bases separated the two germline ends.

This rearrangement joins TRBV11-2 to TRBJ2-1, with TRBD2 matching over 11 bases. This CDR3 region has 19 residues. Germline loops: CDR1 SGHAT, CDR2 FQNNGV. The J segment lost 2 bases and the V segment lost 6 bases, leaving 15 bases of the junction unmatched. The CDR3, as DNA: TGTGCCAGCAGTTCTCCGGGACTAGCGGAAACAAGTACCTACAATGAGCAGTTCTTC. Its translation: CASSSPGLAETSTYNEQFF.

The sample holds many counts of this clonotype. This rearrangement joins TRBV7-9 to TRBJ2-7; 7 bases are a match to TRBD1. The V gene's germline CDR1 is SEHNR and CDR2 FQNEAQ (reference sequence). J was trimmed by 4 bases and V by 2 bases; bases with no gene match: 8. The CDR3 covers 15 residues. CDR3 nucleotides: TGTGCCAGCAGCTTATGGGGACAGAATTGGTACGAGCAGTACTTC. Translation: CASSLWGQNWYEQYF.